This T cell receptor (beta chain) originates from a study of blood T cell repertoires in COVID-19. Study context: The United States, Italy and Spain supplied acute and convalescent COVID-19 samples. The analysed material was cDNA or gDNA that came from T cells, B-cell-depleted T cells, or PBMCs.

The CDR3 has 13 amino acids. V was trimmed by 1 base and J by 3 bases, leaving 7 bases between them. The V gene's germline CDR1 is MNHNS and CDR2 SASEGT. Some clones are missing from TCRdb's copy, which holds only in-frame ones; the method was immunoSEQ multiplex PCR. The sample carries roughly 200,000 clones, 80% to 90% recorded once. The clonotype originates from a woman aged 40 to 55 with COVID-19, enrolled during active disease. The J gene is TRBJ2-7, the V gene TRBV6-1; D is undetermined. Input material: peripheral blood. The CDR3 DNA follows: TGTGCCAGCAGTGAAGGGCAGGTCTACGAGCAGTACTTC. This translates into CASSEGQVYEQYF.